The 27 T cell receptor beta chains presented below share a single source sample, sequenced in a study of blood T cells in healthy people across ages (dated by TCRdb to the mid-2010s). Receptors were amplified or captured by 5' RACE. A second PCR of roughly 6 to 11 cycles was performed with a sample-barcoded 5' primer and a J-beta primer mix. TCRdb applied fastp at Q25 and MiXCR to the public reads, then kept only in-frame beta chains. Rows matching on CDR3 protein sequence are summarized as one entry with the most common DNA and genes. The sample has 1.8 million or so distinct CDR3 sequences on record, more than 35% of them singletons. Under 25% of the sample is taken by the ten largest. Sequenced material: blood. These receptors came from a human donor in good health.

This rearrangement joins TRBV20-1 to TRBJ1-5; D is undetermined. Per the germline V gene, CDR1 is DFQATT and CDR2 is SNEGSKA (reference sequence). This CDR3 has 14 amino acids. The V gene lost 0 bases and the J gene lost 0 bases, with 6 bases spanning the gap. For the CDR3, the DNA is TGCAGTGCTAGAGAGTGGAATAGCAATCAGCCCCAGCATTTT. Protein: CSAREWNSNQPQHF.

This clonotype was detected ten times or more. The chain carries TRBV7-9 and TRBJ2-7, with D possibly being TRBD1 (5 bases). The CDR3 is 13 amino acids. Germline CDR1 and CDR2: SEHNR and FQNEAQ (reference sequence). The ends were cut back, 6 bases at V and 0 bases at J, with 9 bases in the middle. The DNA of the CDR3 is TGTGCCAGCAGTTTCGACAGCTCCTACGAGCAGTACTTC. This sequence encodes CASSFDSSYEQYF.

The chain links TRBV20-1 to TRBJ1-2, with D maybe TRBD1 (6 bases). The CDR3 loop spans 14 amino acids. The germline V and J ends were trimmed by 3 bases and 3 bases, with 14 bases remaining between them. Germline assignment: CDR1 DFQATT and CDR2 SNEGSKA (reference sequence). The CDR3 DNA is TGCAGTGCTAGTTTATCGGGGGGCGACTATGGCTACACCTTC. It is translated as CSASLSGGDYGYTF.

In nucleotides, the CDR3 is TGCAGCGTTGCATTTCTTAGCACAGATACGCAGTATTTT. This codes for CSVAFLSTDTQYF. The genes are TRBV29-1 and TRBJ2-3; no reliable D call. The CDR3 is 13 amino acids. Germline V gene sequence: CDR1 SQVTM, CDR2 ANQGSEA. V lost 4 bases to trimming and J lost 0 bases, with 8 bases between them.

The V gene is TRBV6-5, the J gene TRBJ1-2, with a tentative D call TRBD1 (5 bases). Trimming pared 5 bases from V and 4 bases from J, leaving 14 bases between. In germline, CDR1 is MNHEY, CDR2 SVGAGI. The CDR3 has 14 residues. The CDR3 DNA reads TGTGCCAGCAGTGCCCTCCAGGGTATCTATGGCTACACCTTC. Protein product: CASSALQGIYGYTF.

The chain links TRBV9 to TRBJ2-5, with TRBD2 identical over 14 bases. After removal of 4 bases from V and 4 bases from J, the junction contained 9 bases not matched to a gene. In germline, CDR1 is SGDLS, CDR2 YYNGEE. The CDR3 sequence is 17 residues long. CDR3 coding DNA: TGTGCCAGCAGCCCGGGACTAGCGGGGGTGATGGGAGAGACCCAGTACTTC. It is translated as CASSPGLAGVMGETQYF. The full variable domain, in which reference TRBV9 and TRBJ2-5 provide the parts outside the CDR3, is DSGVTQTPKHLITATGQRVTLRCSPRSGDLSVYWYQQSLDQGLQFLIQYYNGEERAKGNILERFSAQQFPDLHSELNLSSLELGDSALYFCASSPGLAGVMGETQYFGPGTRLLVL.

There are a few counts of this clonotype. The V and J genes are TRBV28 and TRBJ1-6; TRBD1 matches 8 bases. This CDR3 is 14 amino acids long. Germline loops: CDR1 MDHEN, CDR2 SYDVKM. V was pared by 7 bases and J by 7 bases, with 6 bases of the junction left unmatched. This chain's CDR3 is CASNYRGSNSPLHF. Here the CDR3 DNA reads TGTGCCAGCAACTACAGGGGGTCGAATTCACCCCTCCACTTT.

The genes are TRBV6-2 or TRBV6-3 and TRBJ1-1; 7 bases are a match to TRBD1. CDR3 size: 15 residues. V trimming: 2 bases; J trimming: 0 bases; junction bases outside the gene matches: 3. Germline CDR1 is MNHEY and CDR2 is SVGEGT. CDR3 loop: CASSYRGRMNTEAFF. The CDR3 region has the DNA TGTGCCAGCAGTTACAGGGGGCGGATGAACACTGAAGCTTTCTTT.

The chain is built from TRBV7-2 and TRBJ2-1, with TRBD2 matching over 13 bases. The CDR3 loop spans 14 amino acids. Trimming at V came to 8 bases and at J to 12 bases, leaving 10 bases not matched to a gene. CDR1 is SGHTA and CDR2 is FQGNSA in the germline V gene. The CDR3 region is CASESLAGGRGQFF. The CDR3 DNA follows: TGTGCCAGCGAATCACTAGCGGGGGGGCGGGGGCAGTTCTTC.

The chain couples TRBV20-1 to TRBJ2-1; perhaps TRBD2 as D (5 bases). Between the trimmed V and J ends, which lost 7 bases and 5 bases, there was a span of 12 bases. Germline V gives CDR1 DFQATT, CDR2 SNEGSKA (reference sequence). The CDR3 sequence is 12 residues long. The DNA of the CDR3 is TGCAGTGTTTCGCGGGTGGACAATGAGCAGTTCTTC. This gives the protein CSVSRVDNEQFF.

V is TRBV2 and J is TRBJ2-5; D perhaps matches TRBD1 (5 bases). Trimming took off 3 bases at V and 11 bases at J, with 16 bases between the two ends. This CDR3 is built from 13 residues. Germline V gene lookup returns CDR1 SNHLY and CDR2 FYNNEI. The CDR3 is CASSDGYPGQQYF. CDR3 DNA sequence: TGTGCCAGCAGTGACGGATACCCAGGGCAGCAGTACTTC. The full variable domain, rest sourced from reference TRBV2 and TRBJ2-5, is EPEVTQTPSHQVTQMGQEVILRCVPISNHLYFYWYRQILGQKVEFLVSFYNNEISEKSEIFDDQFSVERPDGSNFTLKIRSTKLEDSAMYFCASSDGYPGQQYFGPGTRLLVL.

The rearrangement uses TRBV12-3 or TRBV12-4 and TRBJ2-3; D is possibly TRBD2 (6 bases). The CDR3 consists of 14 residues. The V and J ends lost 8 bases and 0 bases respectively, with 12 bases between them. The CDR3: CASCLGGSTDTQYF. CDR3 sequence (DNA): TGTGCCAGCTGCCTCGGAGGGAGCACAGATACGCAGTATTTT.

This clonotype was counted a few times. This sequence joins TRBV7-2 and TRBJ2-1; 8 bases are shared with TRBD2. In germline, CDR1 is SGHTA, CDR2 FQGNSA. The CDR3 runs 15 residues. V lost 3 bases to trimming and J lost 1 base; unmatched junction nucleotides: 2. In DNA form, the CDR3 reads TGTGCCAGCAGCTTTCGGGAGGGTTCCTACAATGAGCAGTTCTTC. It is translated as CASSFREGSYNEQFF.

The rearrangement joins TRBV20-1 to TRBJ1-2, with D possibly being TRBD1 (6 bases). V was cut by 7 bases and J by 7 bases, with 16 bases left in between. This CDR3 has 12 residues. Germline CDR1 DFQATT, CDR2 SNEGSKA (reference sequence). The CDR3 here is CSDGQSVSGYTF. Here the CDR3 DNA reads TGCAGTGACGGACAGTCAGTTTCTGGCTACACCTTC.

This clonotype was found a few times. CDR3 DNA sequence: TGTGCCAGCAGTTGGGGACAGCTGACTAACTACAATGAGCAGTTCTTC. Protein product: CASSWGQLTNYNEQFF. V is TRBV27 and J is TRBJ2-1, with TRBD1 matching 7 bases. J was trimmed by 3 bases and V by 4 bases; bases with no gene match: 9. Looked up from germline, CDR1 is MNHEY and CDR2 is SMNVEV (reference sequence). The CDR3 loop spans 16 amino acids.

This sequence joins TRBV5-1 and TRBJ1-4; D gene ambiguous. The germline V gene encodes CDR1 SGHRS and CDR2 YFSETQ. Trimming cost V 4 bases and J 0 bases, with 22 bases left between them. The CDR3 is made up of 19 amino acids. CDR3 DNA sequence: TGCGCCAGCAGCCCGGCGGCGCTCCAAGCTCTGGCAACTAATGAAAAACTGTTTTTT. It specifies CASSPAALQALATNEKLFF.

The rearrangement joins TRBV3-1 to TRBJ1-1, with 7 bases that match TRBD1. J was trimmed by 5 bases and V by 1 base; bases with no gene match: 4. The germline V gene has CDR1 LGHDT and CDR2 YNNKEL (reference sequence). The CDR3 totals 14 residues. CDR3 amino acids: CASSQVQGLTEAFF. Here the CDR3 DNA reads TGTGCCAGCAGCCAAGTACAGGGGCTAACTGAAGCTTTCTTT. Looking up the rest from reference TRBV3-1 and TRBJ1-1 gives the full variable domain: DTAVSQTPKYLVTQMGNDKSIKCEQNLGHDTMYWYKQDSKKFLKIMFSYNNKELIINETVPNRFSPKSPDKAHLNLHINSLELGDSAVYFCASSQVQGLTEAFFGQGTRLTVV.

A remark on this clonotype: Here the CDR3 omits its conserved ending phenylalanine or tryptophan, so a read error is the likely source. This chain uses TRBV28 with TRBJ2-1, with 8 bases matching TRBD1. This CDR3 is built from 16 residues. CDR1 and CDR2 (germline): MDHEN, SYDVKM. V dropped 9 bases and J dropped 4; count of bases not matched to a gene: 14. The CDR3 DNA is TGTGCCAGTAATAACGGACAGGGCGCTCGTTACAATGAGCAGTTCTTA. Translated: CASNNGQGARYNEQFL.

The chain joins TRBV9 to TRBJ2-4, with D unresolved. The tail of the sequence fits TRBJ2-7 better, so the J call may be wrong. The CDR3 loop spans 12 amino acids. Germline loops: CDR1 SGDLS, CDR2 YYNGEE. CDR3 nucleotide sequence: TGTGCCAGCAGCCCCCCCTGGCACGAGCAGTACTTC. This gives the protein CASSPPWHEQYF.

The chain carries TRBV12-3 or TRBV12-4 and TRBJ1-5; no definite D call. Trimming cost V 7 bases and J 7 bases, with 11 bases left between them. The CDR3 runs to 12 residues. In nucleotides, the CDR3 is TGTGCCAGCACCACGGGTTACCAGCCCCAGCATTTT. Its protein is CASTTGYQPQHF.

In nucleotides, the CDR3 is TGTGCCAGCAGCTTAAGGGGGGGGGCCGAAGAGCAGTACTTC. It specifies CASSLRGGAEEQYF. The V gene is TRBV7-3, the J gene TRBJ2-7, with a tentative D call TRBD2 (7 bases). Germline V gene lookup returns CDR1 SGHTA and CDR2 FQGTGA. The V end lost 1 base, the J end lost 7 bases, and 14 bases lay between the germline ends. CDR3 length equals 14 residues.

The rearrangement uses TRBV4-1 and TRBJ2-1, with TRBD2 identical over 12 bases. CDR3 length: 16 amino acids. The germline V gene encodes CDR1 MGHRA and CDR2 YSYEKL. The ends lost 8 bases at V and 5 bases at J; junction bases unmatched: 10. The CDR3 DNA reads TGCGCCAGCTCAACTAGCGGGGGGCCGCCAAACAATGAGCAGTTCTTC. Residues: CASSTSGGPPNNEQFF.

The chain joins TRBV6-2 or TRBV6-3 to TRBJ2-1; 9 bases are a match to TRBD1. The ends lost 7 bases at V and 5 bases at J; junction bases unmatched: 9. CDR3 length: 15 amino acids. CDR1 is MNHEY and CDR2 is SVGEGT in the germline V gene. CDR3 residues: CASTQGDRVNNEQFF. Here the CDR3 DNA reads TGTGCCAGCACCCAGGGGGACAGGGTAAACAATGAGCAGTTCTTC.

This CDR3 is CSARSGKNTDTQYF. The CDR3, as DNA: TGCAGTGCAAGAAGCGGGAAGAACACAGATACGCAGTATTTT. V and J are TRBV20-1 and TRBJ2-3, with 7 bases fitting TRBD2. Germline CDR1 and CDR2: DFQATT and SNEGSKA (reference sequence). The V gene end was trimmed by 6 bases and the J gene end by 2 bases; junction bases not matched to a gene: 8. The CDR3 contains 14 residues.

This clonotype has a count of ten or more. This chain links TRBV15 with TRBJ2-5, with D maybe TRBD1 (5 bases). V was clipped by 1 base and J by 3 bases, with 6 bases between them. CDR3 length equals 13 residues. Germline values: CDR1 LNHNV, CDR2 YYDKDF (reference sequence). The CDR3 reads CATSRAREETQYF. Here the CDR3 DNA reads TGTGCCACCAGCAGAGCCAGGGAAGAGACCCAGTACTTC.

V usage is TRBV20-1 and J usage is TRBJ2-1; the D is unclear. CDR1 DFQATT and CDR2 SNEGSKA come from the germline V gene (reference sequence). Trimming cost V 6 bases and J 6 bases, with 12 bases left between them. CDR3 length equals 12 residues. The chain's CDR3 is CSALRNSNEQFF. The CDR3 DNA reads TGCAGTGCCCTACGTAACAGCAATGAGCAGTTCTTC.

This clonotype showed up just a few times. The chain employs TRBV9 and TRBJ2-1; possibly TRBD1 or TRBD2 for D (5 bases each). Germline CDR1 reads SGDLS; CDR2 reads YYNGEE. The germline V and J ends were trimmed by 4 bases and 3 bases, with 11 bases remaining between them. The CDR3 has 14 residues. CDR3 sequence (DNA): TGTGCCAGCAGCCGGGACCCGAACTACAATGAGCAGTTCTTC. Protein sequence: CASSRDPNYNEQFF.